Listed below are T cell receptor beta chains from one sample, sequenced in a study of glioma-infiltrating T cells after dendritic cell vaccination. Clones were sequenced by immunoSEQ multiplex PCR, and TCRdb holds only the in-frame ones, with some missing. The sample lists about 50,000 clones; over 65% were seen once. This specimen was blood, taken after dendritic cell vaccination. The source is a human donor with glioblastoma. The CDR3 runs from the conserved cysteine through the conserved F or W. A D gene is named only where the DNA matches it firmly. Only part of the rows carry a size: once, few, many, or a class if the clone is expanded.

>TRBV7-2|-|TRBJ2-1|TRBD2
TGTGCCAGCAGCACGGGGCGGGGGGGCGCTTTCAATGAGCAGTTCTTC
CASSTGRGGAFNEQFF
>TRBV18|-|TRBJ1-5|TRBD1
TGTGCCAGCTCGCTGACAGGGGGCCGCAATCAGCCCCAGCATTTT
CASSLTGGRNQPQHF
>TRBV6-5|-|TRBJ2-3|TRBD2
TGTGCCAGCAGTTACTCAGGAGAGCGGGGGGTTACGCAGTATTTT
CASSYSGERGVTQYF
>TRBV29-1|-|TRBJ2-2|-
TGCAGCGTTGAAACCACAGGGACCGGGGAGCTGTTTTTT
CSVETTGTGELFF
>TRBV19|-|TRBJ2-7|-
TGTGCCAGTAGTATAGGGACATTAACCTACGAGCAGTACTTC
CASSIGTLTYEQYF
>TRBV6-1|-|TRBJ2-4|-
TGTGCCAGCGGTGGAGGACCTTGGGGGACCGGGGGCAAAAACATTCAGTACTTC
CASGGGPWGTGGKNIQYF
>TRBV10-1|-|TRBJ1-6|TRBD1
TGCGCCAACAACAGGGGTAATTCACCCCTCCACTTT
CANNRGNSPLHF
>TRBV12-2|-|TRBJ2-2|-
TGTGCAAGTCGCTTATCCGTTGGGACAGGCGAGAACACCGGGGAGCTGTTTTTT
CASRLSVGTGENTGELFF
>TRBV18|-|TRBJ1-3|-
TGTGCCAGCTCACCACGGGACATGCCGACCTCTGGAAACACCATATATTTT
CASSPRDMPTSGNTIYF
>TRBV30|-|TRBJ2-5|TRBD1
TGTGCCTGGAGCCGACAGGGGCGGGAGACCCAGTACTTC
CAWSRQGRETQYF
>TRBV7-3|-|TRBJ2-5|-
TGTGCCAGCAGCGTTAATAACGAAGAGTCCCAGTACTTC
CASSVNNEESQYF
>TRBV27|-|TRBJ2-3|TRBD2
TGTGCCAGCAGTTTTTTACGGGGGGGCACAGATACGCAGTATTTT
CASSFLRGGTDTQYF
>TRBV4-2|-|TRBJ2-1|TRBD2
TGTGCCAGCAGCCCACCGGGAGGGACTACATTCAATGAGCAGTTCTTC
CASSPPGGTTFNEQFF
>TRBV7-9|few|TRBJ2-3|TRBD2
TGTGCCAGCAGCACTAGCGGGAACACAGATACGCAGTATTTT
CASSTSGNTDTQYF
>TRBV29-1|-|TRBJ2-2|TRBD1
TGCAGCGTAGTTACAGGGGGCACCGGGGAGCTGTTTTTT
CSVVTGGTGELFF
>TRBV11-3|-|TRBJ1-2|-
TGTGCCAGCAGCTTAAACAGGGACTATGGCTACACCTTC
CASSLNRDYGYTF
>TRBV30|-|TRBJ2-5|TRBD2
TGTGCCTGGATGACGCCCGGCGGGGGACAGACCCAGTACTTC
CAWMTPGGGQTQYF
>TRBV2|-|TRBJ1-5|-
TGTGCCAGCAGTGACGACTATGCCGGGGGGCTTAGCAATCAGCCCCAGCATTTT
CASSDDYAGGLSNQPQHF
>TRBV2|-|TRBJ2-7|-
TGTGCCAGCAGTGAAGCGCGCCCGGAGCAGTACTTC
CASSEARPEQYF
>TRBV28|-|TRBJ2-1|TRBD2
TGTGCCAGCAGTTTTCCGACTAGCGGGGGGTTGGCCTACAATGAGCAGTTCTTC
CASSFPTSGGLAYNEQFF
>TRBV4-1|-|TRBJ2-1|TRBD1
TGCGCCAGCCGGCCCGGGACAGAATACAATGAGCAGTTCTTC
CASRPGTEYNEQFF
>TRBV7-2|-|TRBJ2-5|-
TGTGCCAGCAGCTCACAGCGGCAAGAGACCCAGTACTTC
CASSSQRQETQYF
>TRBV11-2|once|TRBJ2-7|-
TGTGCCAGCAGCTTAGTAGACGAGCAGTACTTC
CASSLVDEQYF
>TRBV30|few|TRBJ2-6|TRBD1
TGTGCCTGGAGTGTACCACAGGGGAACGGGGCCAACGTCCTGACTTTC
CAWSVPQGNGANVLTF
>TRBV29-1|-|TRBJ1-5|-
TGCAGCGTTGAAGATTCGGAGGGTAGGCCCCAGCATTTT
CSVEDSEGRPQHF
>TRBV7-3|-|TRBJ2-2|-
TGTGCCAGCAGCCCTGACACCGGGGAGCTGTTTTTT
CASSPDTGELFF
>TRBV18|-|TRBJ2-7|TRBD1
TGTGCCAGCTCACTTTATGGCGGGGCGACAGGGGGCTCCTACGAGCAGTACTTC
CASSLYGGATGGSYEQYF
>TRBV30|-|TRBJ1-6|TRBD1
TGTGCCTGGAGTAGAACAGGACAGGGAGGAAATTCACCCCTCCACTTT
CAWSRTGQGGNSPLHF
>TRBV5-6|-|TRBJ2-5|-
TGTGCCAGCAGCTTGGCCGTGCAAGAGACCCAGTACTTC
CASSLAVQETQYF
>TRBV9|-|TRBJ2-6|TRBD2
TGTGCCAGCAGCCCGAGCGGGGGGGAGCCATCTGGGGCCAACGTCCTGACTTTC
CASSPSGGEPSGANVLTF
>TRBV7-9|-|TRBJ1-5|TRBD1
TGTGCCAGCAGCCATCGAGGAGGGGACAGAAATCAGCCCCAGCATTTT
CASSHRGGDRNQPQHF
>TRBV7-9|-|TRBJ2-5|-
TGTGCCACTAAAGTAGGGGAAGAGACCCAGTACTTC
CATKVGEETQYF
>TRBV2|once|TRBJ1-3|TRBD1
TGTGCCAGCAGCGAGACAGGGACGAGTTATGGTGCTGGAAACACCATATATTTT
CASSETGTSYGAGNTIYF
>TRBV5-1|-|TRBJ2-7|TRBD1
TGCGCCAGCAGCTCTTGGGACAGGCTGCAAGTGAGCTCCTACGAGCAGTACTTC
CASSSWDRLQVSSYEQYF
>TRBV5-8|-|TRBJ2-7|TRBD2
TGTGCCAGCAGCGCGGGGGACCGTCCCTCCTACGAGCAGTACTTC
CASSAGDRPSYEQYF
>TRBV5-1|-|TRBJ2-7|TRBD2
TGCGCCAGCAGCTTGCCGAAGCGGGGGGGAGGCTACGAGCAGTACTTC
CASSLPKRGGGYEQYF
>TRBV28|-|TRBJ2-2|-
TGTGCCACCCAAATTGTGAGGTCCGGGGAGCTGTTTTTT
CATQIVRSGELFF
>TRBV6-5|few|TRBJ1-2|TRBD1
TGTGCCAGCAGTCGGACAGGGACTAACTATGGCTACACCTTC
CASSRTGTNYGYTF
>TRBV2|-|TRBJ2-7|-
TGTGCCAGCAGGCGACAGGCGACCGCCTACGAGCAGTACTTC
CASRRQATAYEQYF
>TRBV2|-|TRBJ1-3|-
TGTGCCAGCAATAGCCTCGGAAACACCATATATTTT
CASNSLGNTIYF
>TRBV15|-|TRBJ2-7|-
TGTGCCACCAGCAGTGTAAGGGGGACGGCCTACGAGCAGTACTTC
CATSSVRGTAYEQYF
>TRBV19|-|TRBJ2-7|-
TGTGCCAGTAGTGTCGGGGGGCTAGTGAAGGAGCAGTACTTC
CASSVGGLVKEQYF
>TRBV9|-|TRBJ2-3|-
TGTGCCAGCAGCCCCGGTGTAAGAGTCACAGATACGCAGTATTTT
CASSPGVRVTDTQYF
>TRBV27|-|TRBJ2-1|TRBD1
TGTGCCAGCCGCCCGGGACAGGGGGCAATAGCCTCTGAGAATGAGCAGTTCTTC
CASRPGQGAIASENEQFF
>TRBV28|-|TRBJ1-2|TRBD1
TGTGCCAGCAGTTCAGGGGGCTATGGCTACACCTTC
CASSSGGYGYTF
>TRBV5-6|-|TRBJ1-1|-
TGTGCCAGCAGCTCCTACTACGAAGCAACAGGGACTGAAGCTTTCTTT
CASSSYYEATGTEAFF